This TCR beta chain was captured in a study of blood T cell repertoires in COVID-19. About the research overall: Acute and convalescent COVID-19 specimens originated in the United States, Italy and Spain.

Under the authors' procedure: Reference gene primer amplification gave nucleated cell count estimates. Generated by immunoSEQ multiplex PCR, the TCRdb table keeps only in-frame clones and is missing some. The DNA was the basis for D and trimming; V, J and clone size are from that table. The profile shows a few hundred thousand clones, 84% of them singletons. This study enrolled people aged roughly 18 to 90 from about two dozen US geographic areas. Germline assignment: CDR1 SGHRS and CDR2 YFSETQ. The length of the CDR3 is 17 residues. With V trimmed by 4 bases and J by 3 bases, 12 bases remained unmatched.

The source of this sequence is a man over 45 who had recovered from COVID-19. Sequenced material: PBMCs or T cells enriched from blood (not recorded which). The chain links TRBV5-1 to TRBJ2-2, with TRBD1 identical over 7 bases. CDR3 loop: CASSNPPGGLHTGELFF. The CDR3, as DNA: TGCGCCAGCAGCAACCCTCCAGGGGGTCTCCACACCGGGGAGCTGTTTTTT.